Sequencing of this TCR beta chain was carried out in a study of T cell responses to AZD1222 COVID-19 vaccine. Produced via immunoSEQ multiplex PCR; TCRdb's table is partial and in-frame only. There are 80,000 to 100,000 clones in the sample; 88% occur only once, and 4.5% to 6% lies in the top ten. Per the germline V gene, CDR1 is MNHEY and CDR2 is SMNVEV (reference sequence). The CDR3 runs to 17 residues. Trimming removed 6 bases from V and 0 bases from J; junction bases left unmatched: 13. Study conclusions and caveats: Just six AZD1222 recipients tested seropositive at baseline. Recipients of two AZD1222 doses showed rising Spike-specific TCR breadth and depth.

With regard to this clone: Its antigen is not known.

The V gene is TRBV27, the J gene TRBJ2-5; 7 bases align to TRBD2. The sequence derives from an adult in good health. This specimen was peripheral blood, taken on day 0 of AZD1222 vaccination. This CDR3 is CASRRIAGRIYQETQYF. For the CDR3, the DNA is TGTGCCAGCAGGCGAATAGCGGGTAGGATCTACCAAGAGACCCAGTACTTC.